This T cell receptor (beta chain) appears in the sequencing data of a study of response to subunit inactivated influenza vaccine. TCRdb independently ran MiXCR on the RT-PCR reads; one entry per CDR3 protein. In the table there are about 530,000 distinct CDR3 sequences, roughly 10% of which are singletons. Study-wide results and caveats: Authors suggested each seasonal flu vaccination may recruit only limited numbers of new T cells.

CDR1 is KGHDR, CDR2 SFDVKD, per germline. J lost 4 bases, V lost 2 bases, and 1 base had no gene match. The CDR3 has 16 amino acids. There are many counts of this clonotype. Its antigen remains unidentified. Material: PBMCs from blood, obtained on the day of vaccination. The TCR sequence derives from a man aged 50-59 years who received an inactivated influenza vaccine. This chain links TRBV24-1 with TRBJ2-2; 12 bases are a match to TRBD1. The CDR3 DNA is TGTGCCACCAGTGATTCGGGACAGGGGGCCACCGGGGAGCTGTTTTTT. It encodes CATSDSGQGATGELFF.